The rows below give T cell receptor beta chains drawn from one sample of a study of shared clonotypes between healthy human individuals. Libraries were prepared by immunoSEQ multiplex PCR; TCRdb keeps only in-frame clonotypes and omits some of them. The table has over a million clones, around 97% seen once. Sequencing used naive CD4+ T cells sorted from blood. The source is a man aged 25-45 years in good health. The CDR3 runs from the conserved cysteine through the conserved F or W. The order of the fields is clone size, V gene, D gene, J gene, CDR3 protein, CDR3 DNA. A D gene is named only where the DNA matches it firmly. Part of the rows lack a size; the others show once, few, many or a class for expanded clones.

size: NA
V: TRBV15
D: TRBD1
J: TRBJ2-4
CDR3: CATSSLTGARAKNIQYF
DNA: TGTGCCACCAGCAGCCTTACAGGGGCCAGAGCCAAAAACATTCAGTACTTC

size: NA
V: TRBV9
D: TRBD1
J: TRBJ1-5
CDR3: CASSSQTGLQPQHF
DNA: TGTGCCAGCAGCTCCCAGACAGGGCTTCAGCCCCAGCATTTT

size: NA
V: TRBV7-2
D: NA
J: TRBJ2-1
CDR3: CASSLGPTIYNEQFF
DNA: TGTGCCAGCAGCTTAGGGCCCACAATATACAATGAGCAGTTCTTC

size: NA
V: TRBV5-1
D: NA
J: TRBJ2-1
CDR3: CASSLGGDYNEQFF
DNA: TGCGCCAGCAGCTTGGGGGGCGACTACAATGAGCAGTTCTTC

size: once
V: TRBV5-1
D: NA
J: TRBJ1-4
CDR3: CASSAQGRNEKLFF
DNA: TGCGCCAGCAGCGCGCAGGGCAGAAATGAAAAACTGTTTTTT

size: NA
V: TRBV7-9
D: NA
J: TRBJ2-7
CDR3: CASSYGPEQYF
DNA: TGTGCCAGCAGCTATGGTCCCGAGCAGTACTTC

size: NA
V: TRBV5-1
D: TRBD1
J: TRBJ1-5
CDR3: CASSPGTGVRGNQPQHF
DNA: TGCGCCAGCAGCCCCGGGACAGGGGTTAGGGGCAATCAGCCCCAGCATTTT

size: NA
V: TRBV7-9
D: NA
J: TRBJ1-5
CDR3: CASSLAMDQPQHF
DNA: TGTGCCAGCAGCCTAGCAATGGATCAGCCCCAGCATTTT

size: NA
V: TRBV28
D: NA
J: TRBJ2-7
CDR3: CASSEGGLYEQYF
DNA: TGTGCCAGCAGTGAAGGGGGACTTTACGAGCAGTACTTC

size: NA
V: TRBV7-6
D: NA
J: TRBJ2-7
CDR3: CASSLGPSEGQYF
DNA: TGTGCCAGCAGCTTAGGGCCTAGCGAAGGGCAGTACTTC

size: once
V: TRBV9
D: TRBD1
J: TRBJ2-7
CDR3: CASSLTGTGDEQYF
DNA: TGTGCCAGCAGCCTGACAGGGACAGGGGACGAGCAGTACTTC

size: NA
V: TRBV7-9
D: NA
J: TRBJ1-3
CDR3: CASSLAWSNTIYF
DNA: TGTGCCAGCAGCTTAGCATGGTCGAACACCATATATTTT

size: NA
V: TRBV19
D: TRBD1
J: TRBJ2-3
CDR3: CASSINDRGADTQYF
DNA: TGTGCCAGTAGTATTAACGACAGGGGGGCAGATACGCAGTATTTT

size: once
V: TRBV29-1
D: NA
J: TRBJ1-1
CDR3: CSVGRPNTEAFF
DNA: TGCAGCGTTGGGAGGCCGAACACTGAAGCTTTCTTT

size: NA
V: TRBV27
D: NA
J: TRBJ2-1
CDR3: CASSFVPSSYNEQFF
DNA: TGTGCCAGCAGTTTCGTACCCAGCTCCTACAATGAGCAGTTCTTC

size: NA
V: TRBV18
D: TRBD2
J: TRBJ2-6
CDR3: CASSAKTGGSAGANVLTF
DNA: TGTGCCAGCTCAGCCAAGACGGGAGGGTCTGCTGGGGCCAACGTCCTGACTTTC

size: NA
V: TRBV7-2
D: TRBD2
J: TRBJ2-7
CDR3: CASSLGWGGMAGNEQYF
DNA: TGTGCCAGCAGCTTAGGATGGGGGGGAATGGCTGGAAACGAGCAGTACTTC

size: NA
V: TRBV4-3
D: NA
J: TRBJ2-7
CDR3: CASSQERHGNYEQYF
DNA: TGCGCCAGCAGCCAAGAGCGACACGGGAATTACGAGCAGTACTTC

size: once
V: TRBV12-5
D: TRBD2
J: TRBJ2-2
CDR3: CASGLVVAAGGTGELFF
DNA: TGTGCTAGTGGTTTGGTAGTCGCGGCGGGAGGTACCGGGGAGCTGTTTTTT

size: NA
V: TRBV7-8
D: TRBD1
J: TRBJ2-7
CDR3: CASSQGTAYEQYF
DNA: TGTGCCAGCAGCCAAGGGACAGCCTACGAGCAGTACTTC

size: NA
V: TRBV11-2
D: NA
J: TRBJ2-5
CDR3: CASSPANVRGTAGTQYF
DNA: TGTGCCAGCAGCCCAGCCAACGTGCGGGGTACTGCGGGGACCCAGTACTTC

size: NA
V: TRBV18
D: NA
J: TRBJ2-1
CDR3: CASSPDSYNEQFF
DNA: TGTGCCAGCTCACCGGACTCTTACAATGAGCAGTTCTTC

size: NA
V: TRBV9
D: TRBD1
J: TRBJ2-7
CDR3: CASSVEAGQGFSYEQYF
DNA: TGTGCCAGCAGCGTAGAGGCTGGACAGGGGTTCTCCTACGAGCAGTACTTC

size: NA
V: TRBV28
D: NA
J: TRBJ2-7
CDR3: CASSFRAGWSSYEQYF
DNA: TGTGCCAGCAGTTTTCGCGCGGGATGGAGCTCCTACGAGCAGTACTTC

size: many
V: TRBV4-1
D: NA
J: TRBJ1-5
CDR3: CASSTVNQPQHF
DNA: TGCGCCAGCAGCACGGTAAATCAGCCCCAGCATTTT

size: NA
V: TRBV6-6
D: NA
J: TRBJ2-7
CDR3: CASSQIFNLDEQYF
DNA: TGTGCCAGCAGCCAAATATTTAACCTCGACGAGCAGTACTTC

size: NA
V: TRBV29-1
D: NA
J: TRBJ2-7
CDR3: CSVEVSGRSYEQYF
DNA: TGCAGCGTTGAGGTAAGCGGGCGGTCCTACGAGCAGTACTTC

size: NA
V: TRBV7-6
D: NA
J: TRBJ1-2
CDR3: CASSILYKAGKIYGYTF
DNA: TGTGCCAGCAGCATACTTTATAAGGCTGGAAAGATCTATGGCTACACCTTC

size: NA
V: TRBV7-2
D: NA
J: TRBJ2-1
CDR3: CASSLQGYEQFF
DNA: TGTGCCAGCAGCTTACAGGGCTATGAGCAGTTCTTC

size: NA
V: TRBV11-2
D: TRBD1
J: TRBJ1-1
CDR3: CASSPEISGTGGRAFF
DNA: TGTGCCAGCAGCCCCGAGATATCCGGGACAGGGGGTAGAGCTTTCTTT

size: NA
V: TRBV7-2
D: NA
J: TRBJ2-1
CDR3: CASSLGGRKTYNEQFF
DNA: TGTGCCAGCAGCTTAGGGGGACGGAAGACCTACAATGAGCAGTTCTTC

size: NA
V: TRBV4-3
D: NA
J: TRBJ2-7
CDR3: CASSPSQPGSYEQYF
DNA: TGCGCCAGCAGCCCATCCCAACCGGGTTCCTACGAGCAGTACTTC

size: NA
V: TRBV7-2
D: TRBD2
J: TRBJ2-1
CDR3: CASRSIRSGSKPYNEQFF
DNA: TGTGCCAGCAGATCAATTCGTAGCGGGAGCAAACCCTACAATGAGCAGTTCTTC

size: NA
V: TRBV27
D: NA
J: TRBJ2-1
CDR3: CASSAPGSATNNEQFF
DNA: TGTGCCAGCAGTGCCCCCGGAAGTGCCACGAACAATGAGCAGTTCTTC

size: NA
V: TRBV2
D: TRBD2
J: TRBJ2-1
CDR3: CASRVSGNYNEQFF
DNA: TGTGCCAGCAGAGTAAGCGGGAATTACAATGAGCAGTTCTTC

size: NA
V: TRBV7-2
D: NA
J: TRBJ2-7
CDR3: CASSLGYDGYEQYF
DNA: TGTGCCAGCAGCTTAGGGTATGACGGTTACGAGCAGTACTTC

size: NA
V: TRBV2
D: TRBD1
J: TRBJ1-1
CDR3: CASSGQGSEAFF
DNA: TGTGCCAGCAGTGGACAGGGGAGTGAAGCTTTCTTT

size: NA
V: TRBV19
D: NA
J: TRBJ2-3
CDR3: CASSMPSGPGNTQYF
DNA: TGTGCCAGTAGTATGCCCAGCGGGCCCGGGAATACGCAGTATTTT

size: NA
V: TRBV28
D: NA
J: TRBJ2-7
CDR3: CASSPSGGSYEQYF
DNA: TGTGCCAGCAGTCCTTCCGGGGGTTCCTACGAGCAGTACTTC

size: once
V: TRBV5-1
D: NA
J: TRBJ1-4
CDR3: CASSADGHATNEKLFF
DNA: TGCGCCAGCAGCGCGGATGGGCATGCAACTAATGAAAAACTGTTTTTT